The 17 T cell receptor beta chains below all came from one sample that was sequenced in a study of beta chain features in type 1 diabetes. Findings of the study overall: Type 1 diabetes patients had TCRB CDR3s that were shorter (moderately but significantly so) in all four CD4+ subsets.

The entirety of the isolated RNA underwent reverse transcription, so expressed TCRB transcripts were sequenced. Generated by immunoSEQ multiplex PCR, the TCRdb table keeps only in-frame clones and is missing some. The repertoire holds 600,000 to 700,000 clones, with about an eighth as singletons. These TCRs are of unknown antigen specificity. The specimen sequenced was naive CD4+ T cells from blood. These receptors all come from a man aged 18 to 30 with type 1 diabetes.

This clone was seen a few times. The CDR3 spells CASSLNRGRIGEQFF. CDR3 DNA: TGTGCCAGCAGCTTAAATCGGGGGCGAATCGGTGAGCAGTTCTTC. The chain uses TRBV5-6 and TRBJ2-1; D is tentatively TRBD1 or TRBD2 (6 bases each). With 2 bases removed from V and 9 bases from J, the gap between germline ends came to 18 bases. Germline V gene data show CDR1 as SGHDT and CDR2 as YYEEEE. The CDR3 extends over 15 amino acids.

This clone has only a few counts. This chain joins TRBV5-1 and TRBJ2-7; 9 nucleotides agree with TRBD1. This CDR3 has 14 amino acids. CDR1 is SGHRS, CDR2 YFSETQ, per germline. After removal of 0 bases from V and 5 bases from J, the junction contained 3 bases not matched to a gene. The CDR3 protein is CASSLGTGVHEQYF. The CDR3 DNA sequence: TGCGCCAGCAGCTTGGGGACAGGGGTCCACGAGCAGTACTTC. Using reference TRBV5-1 and TRBJ2-7 for the parts outside the CDR3, the full variable domain is KAGVTQTPRYLIKTRGQQVTLSCSPISGHRSVSWYQQTPGQGLQFLFEYFSETQRNKGNFPGRFSGRQFSNSRSEMNVSTLELGDSALYLCASSLGTGVHEQYFGPGTRLTVT.

The table lists this clone with a few counts. In the same sample, other DNA sequences code for this CDR3. The rearrangement uses TRBV7-9 and TRBJ2-5, with D maybe TRBD1 (5 bases). The CDR3 sequence is 14 residues long. CDR1 SEHNR and CDR2 FQNEAQ come from the germline V gene (reference sequence). V shed 3 bases and J shed 3 bases, with 11 bases lying between them. The CDR3 region is CASSLATGEETQYF. CDR3 coding DNA: TGTGCCAGCAGCTTGGCCACAGGAGAAGAGACCCAGTACTTC.

This chain connects TRBV6-1 to TRBJ1-2; D might be TRBD1 (5 bases). The CDR3 length is 13 residues. The germline V and J ends were trimmed by 1 base and 5 bases, with 8 bases remaining between them. In germline, CDR1 is MNHNS, CDR2 SASEGT. Here the CDR3 reads CASSEGTPYGYTF. As DNA, the CDR3 is TGTGCCAGCAGTGAAGGGACACCTTATGGCTACACCTTC.

This clone came up a few times. CDR3 coding DNA: TGTGCCAGCAGCCAAGGGACCTGGCAGGATACGCAGTATTTT. Its translation: CASSQGTWQDTQYF. This rearrangement joins TRBV2 to TRBJ2-3; tentatively, D is TRBD1 or TRBD2 (5 bases each). Germline V gives CDR1 SNHLY, CDR2 FYNNEI. The germline V and J ends were trimmed by 6 bases and 6 bases, with 16 bases remaining between them. The CDR3 has 14 residues.

The V call is TRBV29-1, the J call TRBJ2-1, with a possible D match to TRBD2 (7 bases). Germline values: CDR1 SQVTM, CDR2 ANQGSEA. This CDR3 region has 16 residues. V was cut by 7 bases and J by 7 bases, with 26 bases left in between. The CDR3: CSAPNWAGAIKNEQFF. In DNA form, the CDR3 reads TGCAGCGCCCCGAACTGGGCGGGGGCAATTAAAAATGAGCAGTTCTTC.

This clone was seen a handful of times. The V and J genes are TRBV25-1 and TRBJ1-2, with D perhaps matching TRBD1 (5 bases). CDR1 and CDR2 (germline): MGHDK, SYGVNS. The CDR3 is 14 residues long. V was cut by 1 base and J by 8 bases, with 14 bases left in between. The CDR3 loop is CASSEFGQGSGYTF. The CDR3 coding sequence is TGTGCCAGCAGTGAATTTGGGCAGGGATCCGGCTACACCTTC.

Note on this clone: Other DNA variants within this sample encode the same CDR3. J is TRBJ1-1 and V is TRBV9; D ambiguous. Per germline, CDR1 SGDLS and CDR2 YYNGEE. The germline V and J ends were trimmed by 1 base and 1 base, with 5 bases remaining between them. This CDR3 is built from 13 residues. CDR3 nucleotide sequence: TGTGCCAGCAGCGTATCGGGGAACACTGAAGCTTTCTTT. The encoded protein is CASSVSGNTEAFF.

This clone was recorded a few times. The rearrangement links TRBV29-1 to TRBJ2-2, with 12 bases fitting TRBD2. The germline V gene has CDR1 SQVTM and CDR2 ANQGSEA. The CDR3 is 14 amino acids. Unmatched junction bases numbered 0, after V lost 2 bases and J lost 5 bases. This chain's CDR3 is CSVETSGRTGELFF. The CDR3 nucleotides read TGCAGCGTTGAAACTAGCGGGAGGACCGGGGAGCTGTTTTTT.

The chain is built from TRBV13 and TRBJ1-4; TRBD1 matches at 10 bases. The CDR3 covers 15 residues. V dropped 5 bases and J dropped 8; count of bases not matched to a gene: 8. The germline CDR1 and CDR2 sequences are PRHDT and FYEKMQ (reference sequence). The CDR3 region has the DNA TGTGCCAGCAGCCGAACCGGGACAGGGGTCGAAAAACTGTTTTTT. Its translation: CASSRTGTGVEKLFF.

The rearrangement uses TRBV30 and TRBJ2-7; perhaps D is TRBD1 or TRBD2 (5 bases each). This CDR3 spans 14 amino acids. V dropped 7 bases and J dropped 1 base, with 17 bases sitting between them. Per germline, CDR1 GTSNPN and CDR2 SVGIG (reference sequence). The CDR3 loop is CAFAGAYGSYEQYF. Written as DNA, the CDR3 is TGTGCCTTCGCCGGGGCCTATGGTTCCTACGAGCAGTACTTC.

The chain employs TRBV6-6 and TRBJ2-1; TRBD1 matches at 8 bases. The V segment lost 6 bases and the J segment 2 bases; nucleotides outside the gene matches: 6. The CDR3 has 15 amino acids. CDR1 is MNHNY, CDR2 SVGAGI, per germline (reference sequence). CDR3 sequence: CASSEQGGPYNEQFF. CDR3 bases: TGTGCCAGCAGCGAACAGGGGGGACCCTACAATGAGCAGTTCTTC.

The V gene is TRBV7-9, the J gene TRBJ1-3; D remains ambiguous. Germline CDR1 reads SEHNR; CDR2 reads FQNEAQ (reference sequence). With 5 bases removed from V and 4 bases from J, the gap between germline ends came to 9 bases. The CDR3 runs 13 residues. CDR3 protein: CASSPFEGNTIYF. CDR3 sequence (DNA): TGTGCCAGCAGCCCCTTTGAGGGAAACACCATATATTTT.

This chain joins TRBV4-2 and TRBJ2-5; TRBD1 is a possible D gene (5 bases). The germline V and J ends were trimmed by 1 base and 0 bases, with 9 bases remaining between them. CDR1 LGHNA and CDR2 YNFKEQ come from the germline V gene. The CDR3 totals 15 residues. The CDR3 region has the DNA TGTGCCAGCAGCCAAGCTTTCAGGGACCAAGAGACCCAGTACTTC. Its translation is CASSQAFRDQETQYF.

V is TRBV30 and J is TRBJ2-5, with TRBD1 matching 9 bases. There are 15 residues in the CDR3. J was trimmed by 4 bases and V by 1 base; bases with no gene match: 7. Germline CDR1 and CDR2: GTSNPN and SVGIG (reference sequence). The CDR3 DNA sequence: TGTGCCTGGAGTGGAACGGACAGGGGAGGAGAGACCCAGTACTTC. Its translation is CAWSGTDRGGETQYF.

This clone turned up a few times. A read error may produce the germline difference seen at one junction end. The rearrangement joins TRBV10-3 to TRBJ1-5, with D perhaps matching TRBD1 (6 bases). The CDR3 runs 13 residues. CDR1 is ENHRY and CDR2 is SYGVKD in the germline V gene. CDR3 amino acids: CAINEGVHQPQHF. For the CDR3, the DNA is TGTGCCATCAATGAGGGGGTCCATCAGCCCCAGCATTTT.

This clone showed up just a few times. The rearrangement joins TRBV30 to TRBJ1-2; TRBD1 might be the D (5 bases). Germline V lookup: CDR1 GTSNPN, CDR2 SVGIG (reference sequence). The CDR3 extends over 13 amino acids. V was shortened by 0 bases and J by 7 bases, with 12 bases between the two germline ends. The DNA for the CDR3 is TGTGCCTGGAGTGTCCACGGGACTTTTGGCTACACCTTC. It is translated as CAWSVHGTFGYTF.